The 19 T cell receptor beta chains presented below share a single source sample, sequenced in a study of T cell repertoires in cytomegalovirus infection. Their antigens are not known. TCRdb re-derived calls from the reads in MiXCR, one entry per CDR3 protein. The profile covers roughly 700,000 distinct CDR3 sequences, with roughly a third appearing a single time and around a sixth taken by the ten largest. The source material was cultured PBMCs, sampled from culture after CMV antigen stimulation. The receptors originated from a human donor in good health (CMV status not recorded). Some clones in this sample may be carry-over from other donors' samples.

The table lists this clonotype with a few counts. V gene TRBV6-1 combines with J gene TRBJ1-4; 11 bases are shared with TRBD1. There are 13 residues in the CDR3. V was clipped by 8 bases and J by 7 bases; unmatched bases: 3. CDR1 and CDR2 (germline): MNHNS, SASEGT. The CDR3, as DNA: TGTGCCAGCGGGACAGGGGGAACTGAAAAACTGTTTTTT. It specifies CASGTGGTEKLFF.

DNA for the CDR3: TGTGCCAGCAGCTTAAGGGGGACCGATAATTCACCCCTCCACTTT. It translates to CASSLRGTDNSPLHF. J is TRBJ1-6 and V is TRBV12-3 or TRBV12-4, with a tentative D call TRBD1 (6 bases). CDR3 length: 15 residues. V was shortened by 6 bases and J by 5 bases, with 14 bases between the two germline ends.

The chain is built from TRBV4-2 and TRBJ2-3, with 9 bases lining up with TRBD2. CDR1 and CDR2 (germline): LGHNA, YNFKEQ. After removal of 3 bases from V and 6 bases from J, the junction contained 4 bases not matched to a gene. This CDR3 has 14 amino acids. Here the CDR3 reads CASSHLAGEDTQYF. The CDR3 DNA reads TGTGCCAGCAGCCACTTAGCGGGGGAGGATACGCAGTATTTT.

The rearrangement joins TRBV15 to TRBJ2-7; D perhaps matches TRBD1 (5 bases). The germline V gene encodes CDR1 LNHNV and CDR2 YYDKDF (reference sequence). CDR3 length: 15 amino acids. V dropped 1 base and J dropped 5 bases, with 15 bases sitting between them. CDR3 nucleotide sequence: TGTGCCACCAGCAGAGTGGCAGGGCTACTCAACGAGCAGTACTTC. Translation: CATSRVAGLLNEQYF.

The CDR3 DNA follows: TGCAGTGCTATCAAGGGTACAACTTATAGCAATCAGCCCCAGCATTTT. Translated: CSAIKGTTYSNQPQHF. V and J are TRBV20-1 and TRBJ1-5; D gene uncertain. V was shortened by 4 bases and J by 0 bases, with 16 bases between the two germline ends. The CDR3 contains 16 residues. Germline CDR1 and CDR2: DFQATT and SNEGSKA (reference sequence).

The chain combines TRBV6-5 with TRBJ2-1; 7 bases are a match to TRBD1. V was pared by 5 bases and J by 9 bases, with 13 bases of the junction left unmatched. There are 15 residues in the CDR3. Germline values: CDR1 MNHEY, CDR2 SVGAGI. Written as DNA, the CDR3 is TGTGCCAGCAGTCCCTCACCGCCCGGACAGGTTGAGCAGTTCTTC. It yields the protein CASSPSPPGQVEQFF.

This chain joins TRBV4-3 and TRBJ2-3, with D perhaps TRBD1 or TRBD2 (5 bases each). The CDR3 contains 17 residues. Trimming stripped 0 bases from V and 0 bases from J, with 13 bases between. CDR1 LGHNA and CDR2 YSLEER come from the germline V gene. The CDR3 DNA sequence: TGCGCCAGCAGCCAAGACAGGGCGGGTGGGAGCACAGATACGCAGTATTTT. Its protein product is CASSQDRAGGSTDTQYF.

This rearrangement joins TRBV6-1 to TRBJ2-7, with D perhaps TRBD2 (5 bases). The CDR3 has 14 residues. The germline V gene has CDR1 MNHNS and CDR2 SASEGT. The V and J ends lost 1 base and 2 bases respectively, with 9 bases between them. The CDR3 nucleotides read TGTGCCAGCAGTGAAGGGGGAGATCCCTACGAGCAGTACTTC. Translated: CASSEGGDPYEQYF.

This clonotype was detected ten times or more. The genes are TRBV12-5 and TRBJ2-1; D may be TRBD2 (6 bases). The germline CDR1 and CDR2 sequences are LGHNT and FRNRAP. V lost 0 bases to trimming and J lost 8 bases, with 17 bases between them. The CDR3 spans 16 residues. The CDR3 spells CASGLVRGGIYDEQFF. The DNA for the CDR3 is TGTGCTAGTGGTTTGGTACGAGGCGGGATTTACGATGAGCAGTTCTTC.

In this sample, this clonotype turned up a few times. The chain joins TRBV29-1 to TRBJ2-1; either TRBD1 or TRBD2 may supply D (6 bases each). Germline values: CDR1 SQVTM, CDR2 ANQGSEA. The V and J ends lost 2 bases and 1 base respectively, with 15 bases between them. The CDR3 consists of 16 residues. DNA for the CDR3: TGCAGCGTTGAAAGGCCCGGGGGCCCTTCCTACAATGAGCAGTTCTTC. Its protein product is CSVERPGGPSYNEQFF.

The gene calls are TRBV3-1 and TRBJ2-3, with D possibly being TRBD1 (6 bases). The V end was cut by 0 bases, the J end by 7 bases, with 14 bases between. The V gene's germline CDR1 is LGHDT and CDR2 YNNKEL (reference sequence). The CDR3 sequence is 15 residues long. CDR3 sequence (DNA): TGTGCCAGCAGCCAAGATCTCAGGGGTGGAAATACGCAGTATTTT. This encodes CASSQDLRGGNTQYF.

This clonotype was counted only a few times. The rearrangement uses TRBV23-1 and TRBJ2-4; TRBD1 agrees at 12 bases. TRBV23-1 is an ORF; its function is uncertain. The CDR3 covers 16 residues. Unmatched junction bases numbered 10, after V lost 5 bases and J lost 8 bases. The CDR3 loop reads CASSFGTGGDPDIQYF. For the CDR3, the DNA is TGCGCCAGCAGTTTTGGGACAGGGGGCGATCCGGACATTCAGTACTTC.

This chain links TRBV5-6 with TRBJ2-5; D might be TRBD2 (7 bases). The length of the CDR3 is 13 residues. Germline V lookup: CDR1 SGHDT, CDR2 YYEEEE. The V and J ends lost 0 bases and 7 bases respectively, with 10 bases between them. The CDR3 is CASSLGGGATQYF. CDR3 nucleotide sequence: TGTGCCAGCAGCTTGGGGGGGGGGGCGACCCAGTACTTC.

The chain is built from TRBV19 and TRBJ1-2; D might be TRBD1 (6 bases). Trimming cost V 6 bases and J 3 bases, with 11 bases left between them. The CDR3 is 13 residues long. The germline gives CDR1 LNHDA, CDR2 SQIVND (reference sequence). The CDR3 region has the DNA TGTGCCAGTAGGGACAGAGTAGACTATGGCTACACCTTC. Translating gives CASRDRVDYGYTF.

This rearrangement joins TRBV18 to TRBJ2-7; D uncertain. CDR3 length: 14 amino acids. The V end was cut by 3 bases, the J end by 5 bases, with 14 bases between. Germline CDR1 and CDR2: KGHSH and LQKENI. In DNA form, the CDR3 reads TGTGCCAGCTCACCGGGCCATATACGGGACGAGCAGTACTTC. Its translation: CASSPGHIRDEQYF.

The rearrangement links TRBV2 to TRBJ1-2, with D perhaps TRBD1 (5 bases). Germline loops: CDR1 SNHLY, CDR2 FYNNEI. The CDR3 has 12 amino acids. Trimming cost V 5 bases and J 6 bases, with 10 bases left between them. Here the CDR3 DNA reads TGTGCCAGCAGTCCGGGGCCTCATGGCTACACCTTC. Translation: CASSPGPHGYTF.

This clonotype has more than one count but fewer than ten. The rearrangement uses TRBV7-2 and TRBJ2-3; 9 bases line up with TRBD2. CDR3 length equals 15 residues. Germline V gene lookup returns CDR1 SGHTA and CDR2 FQGNSA. V gave up 5 bases and J gave up 6 bases; unmatched junction bases: 9. In nucleotides, the CDR3 is TGTGCCAGCAGCCAGGGGCGGGGGGGGGGGGATACGCAGTATTTT. This sequence encodes CASSQGRGGGDTQYF.

CDR3 nucleotide sequence: TGTGCCAGCAGCCTCTTCGGAGGGACCGGGGAGCTGTTTTTT. Amino acids: CASSLFGGTGELFF. This rearrangement joins TRBV28 to TRBJ2-2; maybe TRBD2 (6 bases). V dropped 6 bases and J dropped 5 bases, with 13 bases sitting between them. The CDR3 sequence is 14 residues long. The germline gives CDR1 MDHEN, CDR2 SYDVKM.

The V gene is TRBV10-3, the J gene TRBJ2-2; the D is unclear. V dropped 4 bases and J dropped 0 bases, with 6 bases sitting between them. The CDR3 is 14 residues long. Germline CDR1 is ENHRY and CDR2 is SYGVKD. The CDR3 sequence: CAISAKANTGELFF. As DNA, the CDR3 is TGTGCCATCAGTGCTAAAGCGAACACCGGGGAGCTGTTTTTT.